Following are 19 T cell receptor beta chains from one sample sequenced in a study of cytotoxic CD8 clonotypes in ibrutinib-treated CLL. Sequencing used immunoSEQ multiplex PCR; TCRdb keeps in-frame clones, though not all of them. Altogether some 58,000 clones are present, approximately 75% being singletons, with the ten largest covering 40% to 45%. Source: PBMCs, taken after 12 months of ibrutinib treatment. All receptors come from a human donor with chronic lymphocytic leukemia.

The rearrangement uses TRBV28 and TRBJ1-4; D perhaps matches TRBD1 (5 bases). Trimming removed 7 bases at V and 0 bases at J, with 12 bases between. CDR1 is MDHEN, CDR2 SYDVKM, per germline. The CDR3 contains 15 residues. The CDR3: CASNSMGATNEKLFF. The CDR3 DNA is TGTGCCAGCAATTCAATGGGGGCAACTAATGAAAAACTGTTTTTT.

In nucleotides, the CDR3 is TGTGCCAGCAGTCGGGTTGGCTCTGGAAACACCATATATTTT. Protein: CASSRVGSGNTIYF. The V call is TRBV28, the J call TRBJ1-3; D ambiguous. V was cut by 5 bases and J by 0 bases, with 8 bases left in between. The CDR3 sequence is 14 residues long. The V gene's germline CDR1 is MDHEN and CDR2 SYDVKM. The variable domain in full, completed from reference TRBV28 and TRBJ1-3, reads DVKVTQSSRYLVKRTGEKVFLECVQDMDHENMFWYRQDPGLGLRLIYFSYDVKMKEKGDIPEGYSVSREKKERFSLILESASTNQTSMYLCASSRVGSGNTIYFGEGSWLTVV.

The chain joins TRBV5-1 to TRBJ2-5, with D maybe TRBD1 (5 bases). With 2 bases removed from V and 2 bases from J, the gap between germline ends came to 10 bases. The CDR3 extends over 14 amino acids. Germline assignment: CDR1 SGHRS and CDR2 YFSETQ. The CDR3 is CASSLQQAQETQYF. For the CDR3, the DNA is TGCGCCAGCAGCTTACAACAGGCTCAAGAGACCCAGTACTTC.

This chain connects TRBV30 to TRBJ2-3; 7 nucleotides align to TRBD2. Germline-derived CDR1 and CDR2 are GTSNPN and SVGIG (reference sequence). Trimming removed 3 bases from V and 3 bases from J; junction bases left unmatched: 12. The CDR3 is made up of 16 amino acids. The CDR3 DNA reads TGTGCCTGGAGCGCCTGGGGGGGAGGGCGGACAGATACGCAGTATTTT. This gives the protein CAWSAWGGGRTDTQYF.

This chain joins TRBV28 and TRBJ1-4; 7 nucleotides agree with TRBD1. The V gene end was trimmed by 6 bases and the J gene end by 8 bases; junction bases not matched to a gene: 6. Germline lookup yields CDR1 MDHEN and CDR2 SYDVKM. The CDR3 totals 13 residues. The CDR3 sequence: CASSSTGDEKLFF. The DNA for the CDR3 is TGTGCCAGCAGCTCAACAGGGGACGAAAAACTGTTTTTT.

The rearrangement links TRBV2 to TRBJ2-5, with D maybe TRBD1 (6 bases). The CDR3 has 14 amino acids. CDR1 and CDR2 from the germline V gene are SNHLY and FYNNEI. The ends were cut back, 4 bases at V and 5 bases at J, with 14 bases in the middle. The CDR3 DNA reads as TGTGCCAGCAGTGTTGGCAGGGGTGGGGAGACCCAGTACTTC. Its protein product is CASSVGRGGETQYF. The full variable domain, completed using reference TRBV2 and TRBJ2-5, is EPEVTQTPSHQVTQMGQEVILRCVPISNHLYFYWYRQILGQKVEFLVSFYNNEISEKSEIFDDQFSVERPDGSNFTLKIRSTKLEDSAMYFCASSVGRGGETQYFGPGTRLLVL.

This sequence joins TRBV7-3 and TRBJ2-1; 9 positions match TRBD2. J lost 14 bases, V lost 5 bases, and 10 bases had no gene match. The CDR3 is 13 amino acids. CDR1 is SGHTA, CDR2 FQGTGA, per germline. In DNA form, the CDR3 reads TGTGCCAGCAGCGAATCCTGGACTAGCGTTAAGTTCTTC. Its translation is CASSESWTSVKFF.

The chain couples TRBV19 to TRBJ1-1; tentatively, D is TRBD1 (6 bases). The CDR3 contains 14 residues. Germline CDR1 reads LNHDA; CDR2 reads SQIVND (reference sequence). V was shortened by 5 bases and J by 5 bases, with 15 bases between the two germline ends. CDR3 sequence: CASSRQGRRTEAFF. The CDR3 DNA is TGTGCCAGTAGTCGTCAGGGGCGTCGGACTGAAGCTTTCTTT.

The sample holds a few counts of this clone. The CDR3 loop is CSVYGSGANVLTF. The CDR3 DNA is TGCAGCGTTTATGGTTCTGGGGCCAACGTCCTGACTTTC. The chain is built from TRBV29-1 and TRBJ2-6; D call uncertain. V lost 5 bases and J 1 base, leaving 6 bases between the germline ends. Germline CDR1 is SQVTM and CDR2 is ANQGSEA. This CDR3 is built from 13 residues.

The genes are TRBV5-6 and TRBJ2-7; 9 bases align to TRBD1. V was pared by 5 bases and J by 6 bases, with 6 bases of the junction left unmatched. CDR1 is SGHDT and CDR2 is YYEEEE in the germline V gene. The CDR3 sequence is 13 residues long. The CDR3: CASRGQGSGEQYF. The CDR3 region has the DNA TGTGCCAGCAGAGGACAGGGGTCGGGCGAGCAGTACTTC. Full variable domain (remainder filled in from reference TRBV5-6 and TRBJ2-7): DAGVTQSPTHLIKTRGQQVTLRCSPKSGHDTVSWYQQALGQGPQFIFQYYEEEERQRGNFPDRFSGHQFPNYSSELNVNALLLGDSALYLCASRGQGSGEQYFGPGTRLTVT.

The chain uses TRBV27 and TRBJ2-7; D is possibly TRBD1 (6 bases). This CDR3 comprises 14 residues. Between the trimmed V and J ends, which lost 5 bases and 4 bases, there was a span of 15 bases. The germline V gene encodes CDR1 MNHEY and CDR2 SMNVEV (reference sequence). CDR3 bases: TGTGCCAGCAGTCCCCAGGGGATTCTTTACGAGCAGTACTTC. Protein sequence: CASSPQGILYEQYF.

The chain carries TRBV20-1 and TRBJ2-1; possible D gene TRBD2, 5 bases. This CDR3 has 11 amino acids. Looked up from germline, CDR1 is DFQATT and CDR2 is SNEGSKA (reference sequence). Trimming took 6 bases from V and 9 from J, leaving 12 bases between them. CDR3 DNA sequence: TGCAGTGCAGAGGGATCAGTTGAGCAGTTCTTC. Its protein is CSAEGSVEQFF.

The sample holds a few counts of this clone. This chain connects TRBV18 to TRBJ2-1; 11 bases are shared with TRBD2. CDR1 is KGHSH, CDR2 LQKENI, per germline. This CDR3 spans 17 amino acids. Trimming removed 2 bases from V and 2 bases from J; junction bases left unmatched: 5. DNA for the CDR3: TGTGCCAGCTCACCATCAGGACTAGCGGGTGCCTACAATGAGCAGTTCTTC. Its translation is CASSPSGLAGAYNEQFF.

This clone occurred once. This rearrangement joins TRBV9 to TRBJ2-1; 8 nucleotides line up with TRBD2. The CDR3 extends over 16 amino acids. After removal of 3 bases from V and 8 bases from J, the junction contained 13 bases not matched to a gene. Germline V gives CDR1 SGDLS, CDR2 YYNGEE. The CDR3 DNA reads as TGTGCCAGCAGCGCCAAATCCAGCGGGAGCCAAGATGAGCAGTTCTTC. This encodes CASSAKSSGSQDEQFF.

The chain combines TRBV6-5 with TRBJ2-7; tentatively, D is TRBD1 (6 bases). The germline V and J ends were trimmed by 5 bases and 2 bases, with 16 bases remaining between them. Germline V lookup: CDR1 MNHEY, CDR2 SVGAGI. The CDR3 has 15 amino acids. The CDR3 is CASSPQTGIPYEQYF. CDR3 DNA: TGTGCCAGCAGTCCACAAACAGGGATTCCCTACGAGCAGTACTTC.

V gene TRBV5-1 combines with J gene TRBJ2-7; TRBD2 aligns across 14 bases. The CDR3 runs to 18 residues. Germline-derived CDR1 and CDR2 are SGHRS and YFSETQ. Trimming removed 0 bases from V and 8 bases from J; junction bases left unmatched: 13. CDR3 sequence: CASSLESRTSGRFPQQYF. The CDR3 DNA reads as TGCGCCAGCAGCTTGGAGTCGCGGACTAGCGGGAGGTTCCCCCAGCAGTACTTC.

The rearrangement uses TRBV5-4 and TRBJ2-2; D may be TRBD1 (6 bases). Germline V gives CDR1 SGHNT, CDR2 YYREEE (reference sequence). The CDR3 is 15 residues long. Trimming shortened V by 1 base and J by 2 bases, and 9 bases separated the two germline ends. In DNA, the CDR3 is TGTGCCAGCAGCTTGTTCAGGGGAAACACCGGGGAGCTGTTTTTT. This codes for CASSLFRGNTGELFF.

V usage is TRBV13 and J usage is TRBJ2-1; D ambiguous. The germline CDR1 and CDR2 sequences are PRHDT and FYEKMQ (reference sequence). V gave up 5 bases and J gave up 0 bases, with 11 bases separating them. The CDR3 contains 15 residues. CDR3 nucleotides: TGTGCCAGCAGCACGAGGCTGAGCTCCTACAATGAGCAGTTCTTC. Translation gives CASSTRLSSYNEQFF. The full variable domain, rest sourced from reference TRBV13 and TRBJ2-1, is AAGVIQSPRHLIKEKRETATLKCYPIPRHDTVYWYQQGPGQDPQFLISFYEKMQSDKGSIPDRFSAQQFSDYHSELNMSSLELGDSALYFCASSTRLSSYNEQFFGPGTRLTVL.

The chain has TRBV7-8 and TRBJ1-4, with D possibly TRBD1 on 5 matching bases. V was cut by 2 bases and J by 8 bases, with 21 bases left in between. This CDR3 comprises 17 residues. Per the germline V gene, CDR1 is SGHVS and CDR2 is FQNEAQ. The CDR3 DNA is TGTGCCAGCAGCTTAATGTTTGCGGGGCCGAGTCGGGAAAAACTGTTTTTT. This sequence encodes CASSLMFAGPSREKLFF.